The 10 T cell receptor beta chains presented below share a single source sample, sequenced in a study of breast tumors, draining lymph nodes, adjacent tissues. TCRdb fed the multiplex PCR reads into MiXCR, producing one record per CDR3 protein. The sample lists approximately 210,000 distinct CDR3 sequences; under 40% were seen once. Axillary draining lymph nodes of breast cancer patients supplied the node samples. The material sequenced was axillary lymph node tissue. These receptors came from a female donor with breast cancer. Some clones in this sample may be carry-over from other donors' samples.

This clonotype was picked up many times. The V and J genes are TRBV20-1 and TRBJ2-7; D possibly corresponds to TRBD2 (6 bases). This CDR3 comprises 20 residues. Deletions cut 8 bases from V and 2 bases from J, with 37 bases between. Looked up from germline, CDR1 is DFQATT and CDR2 is SNEGSKA (reference sequence). For the CDR3, the DNA is TGCAGTCATGCGCTGGGGGGTAAGTTACTTGGACGTCGGGTTGCCTACGAGCAGTACTTC. This translates into CSHALGGKLLGRRVAYEQYF.

This clonotype was detected many times. The chain is built from TRBV7-9 and TRBJ1-4; TRBD1 agrees at 10 bases. CDR1 and CDR2 from the germline V gene are SEHNR and FQNEAQ (reference sequence). This CDR3 has 18 residues. V lost 4 bases and J lost 3; bases outside the gene matches: 11. The CDR3: CASSSDRGMRGPNEKLFF. The CDR3 bases are TGTGCCAGCAGCTCGGACAGGGGGATGAGGGGCCCTAATGAAAAACTGTTTTTT.

This clonotype was counted only a few times. V is TRBV5-6 and J is TRBJ2-1; possibly TRBD2 for D (6 bases). V dropped 1 base and J dropped 5 bases, with 13 bases sitting between them. The CDR3 loop spans 15 amino acids. Germline V gives CDR1 SGHDT, CDR2 YYEEEE. The DNA of the CDR3 is TGTGCCAGCAGCTTGTATGGGGACTTTCACAATGAGCAGTTCTTC. Protein: CASSLYGDFHNEQFF.

About this clonotype itself: A much bigger clone sits one base away, suggesting this may be a read error. This sequence joins TRBV20-1 and TRBJ1-6; 7 bases are a match to TRBD1. This CDR3 spans 15 amino acids. In germline, CDR1 is DFQATT, CDR2 SNEGSKA (reference sequence). With 5 bases clipped from V and 9 bases from J, the junction kept 13 bases outside the gene matches. The CDR3 sequence: CSALTGLGVTSPLHF. The CDR3 bases are TGCAGTGCTCTGACAGGGTTAGGGGTAACTTCACCCCTCCACTTT.

Many counts were recorded for this clonotype. The CDR3 loop is CSARSASGSYEQYF. DNA for the CDR3: TGCAGTGCTAGGTCTGCTAGCGGGAGTTACGAGCAGTACTTC. The chain has TRBV20-1 and TRBJ2-7, with 10 bases fitting TRBD2. Per germline, CDR1 DFQATT and CDR2 SNEGSKA (reference sequence). The ends lost 3 bases at V and 4 bases at J; junction bases unmatched: 6. This CDR3 is 14 amino acids long.

This clonotype has just a few counts. This sequence joins TRBV12-3 or TRBV12-4 and TRBJ2-1, with 7 nucleotides matching TRBD1. Trimming cost V 6 bases and J 5 bases; bases outside gene matches: 4. The CDR3 is 13 residues long. This chain's CDR3 is CASSRDSDNEQFF. The CDR3, as DNA: TGTGCCAGCAGCCGGGACAGCGACAATGAGCAGTTCTTC.

In this sample, this clonotype turned up many times. The chain joins TRBV29-1 to TRBJ1-2, with TRBD1 matching 7 bases. The V segment lost 3 bases and the J segment 3 bases; nucleotides outside the gene matches: 13. The germline V gene has CDR1 SQVTM and CDR2 ANQGSEA. CDR3 length equals 16 residues. In DNA form, the CDR3 reads TGCAGCGTTGATCGTCAGGGGGAATGGGGGGACTATGGCTACACCTTC. Translating gives CSVDRQGEWGDYGYTF.

A remark on this clonotype: One junction end disagrees with the germline gene, perhaps due to a read error. The chain combines TRBV6-5 with TRBJ2-7; 9 bases match TRBD1. CDR1 MNHEY and CDR2 SVGAGI come from the germline V gene. This CDR3 has 14 residues. CDR3 DNA: TGTGCCAGCAGTCACTCGAAGGTCCGGGACAGGGAGTACTTC. Protein sequence: CASSHSKVRDREYF.

This clonotype has ten or more counts. CDR3 in amino acids: CSASTGRSGNTIYF. The CDR3 DNA reads TGCAGTGCTTCGACAGGCCGATCTGGAAACACCATATATTTT. The rearrangement links TRBV20-1 to TRBJ1-3, with a possible D match to TRBD1 (6 bases). This CDR3 contains 14 residues. With 5 bases removed from V and 1 base from J, the gap between germline ends came to 12 bases. Germline V gene sequence: CDR1 DFQATT, CDR2 SNEGSKA (reference sequence).

This clonotype was counted only a few times. The chain carries TRBV28 and TRBJ1-2; 7 bases line up with TRBD1. The CDR3 length is 15 residues. With 2 bases clipped from V and 6 bases from J, the junction kept 9 bases outside the gene matches. The V gene's germline CDR1 is MDHEN and CDR2 SYDVKM. CDR3 protein: CASSLGQVPLNGYTF. CDR3 nucleotide sequence: TGTGCCAGCAGTTTAGGACAGGTCCCACTGAATGGCTACACCTTC.